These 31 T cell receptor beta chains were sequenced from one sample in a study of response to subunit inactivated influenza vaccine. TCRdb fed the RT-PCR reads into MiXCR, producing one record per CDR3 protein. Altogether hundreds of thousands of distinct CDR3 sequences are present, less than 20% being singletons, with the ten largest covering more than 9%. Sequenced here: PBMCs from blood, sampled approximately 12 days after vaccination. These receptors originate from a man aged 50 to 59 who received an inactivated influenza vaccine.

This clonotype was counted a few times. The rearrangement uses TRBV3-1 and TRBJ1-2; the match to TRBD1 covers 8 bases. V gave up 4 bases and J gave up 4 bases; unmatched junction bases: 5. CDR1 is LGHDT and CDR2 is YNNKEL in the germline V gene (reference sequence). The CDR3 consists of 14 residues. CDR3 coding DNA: TGTGCCAGCAGCCCCCACAGGGGGAGCTATGGCTACACCTTC. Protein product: CASSPHRGSYGYTF.

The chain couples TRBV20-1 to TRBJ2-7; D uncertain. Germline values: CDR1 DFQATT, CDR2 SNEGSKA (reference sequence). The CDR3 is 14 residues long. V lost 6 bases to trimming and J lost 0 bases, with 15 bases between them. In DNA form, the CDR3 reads TGCAGTGCCGCTAAGGTGTCTGACTCCTACGAGCAGTACTTC. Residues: CSAAKVSDSYEQYF.

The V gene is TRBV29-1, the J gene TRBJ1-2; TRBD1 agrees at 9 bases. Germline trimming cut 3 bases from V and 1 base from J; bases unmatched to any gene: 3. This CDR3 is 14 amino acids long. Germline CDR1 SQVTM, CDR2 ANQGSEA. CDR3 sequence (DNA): TGCAGCGTTGATACAGGGGGCTATAACTATGGCTACACCTTC. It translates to CSVDTGGYNYGYTF.

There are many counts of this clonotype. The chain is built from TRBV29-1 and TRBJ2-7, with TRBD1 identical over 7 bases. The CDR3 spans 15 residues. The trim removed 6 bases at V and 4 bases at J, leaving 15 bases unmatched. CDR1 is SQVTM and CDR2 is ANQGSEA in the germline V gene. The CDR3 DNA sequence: TGCAGCGTCCGGGGTACCCGGGACAGAATTTACGAGCAGTACTTC. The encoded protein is CSVRGTRDRIYEQYF.

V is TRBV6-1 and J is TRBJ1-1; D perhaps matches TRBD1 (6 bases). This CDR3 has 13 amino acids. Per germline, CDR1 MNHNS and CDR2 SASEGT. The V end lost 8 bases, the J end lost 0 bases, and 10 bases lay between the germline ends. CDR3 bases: TGTGCCAGCCAGGGACAAGTGAACACTGAAGCTTTCTTT. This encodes CASQGQVNTEAFF.

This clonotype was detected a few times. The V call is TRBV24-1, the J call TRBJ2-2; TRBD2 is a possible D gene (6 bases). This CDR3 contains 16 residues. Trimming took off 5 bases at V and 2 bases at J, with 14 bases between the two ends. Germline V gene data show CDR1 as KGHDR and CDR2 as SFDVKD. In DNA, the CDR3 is TGTGCCACCAGTGGCCCCGGGAGTCAAAACACCGGGGAGCTGTTTTTT. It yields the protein CATSGPGSQNTGELFF.

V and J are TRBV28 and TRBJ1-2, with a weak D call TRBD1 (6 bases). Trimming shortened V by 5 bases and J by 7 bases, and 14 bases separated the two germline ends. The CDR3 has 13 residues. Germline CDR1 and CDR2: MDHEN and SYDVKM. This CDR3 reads CASSRQVRRGYTF. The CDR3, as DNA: TGTGCCAGCAGTCGACAGGTTAGACGTGGCTACACCTTC.

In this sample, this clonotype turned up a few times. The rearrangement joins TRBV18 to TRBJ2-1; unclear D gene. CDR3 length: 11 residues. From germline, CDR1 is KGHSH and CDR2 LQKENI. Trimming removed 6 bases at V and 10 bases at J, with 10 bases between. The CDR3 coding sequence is TGTGCCAGCTCGACAACGTACGAGCAGTTCTTC. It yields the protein CASSTTYEQFF.

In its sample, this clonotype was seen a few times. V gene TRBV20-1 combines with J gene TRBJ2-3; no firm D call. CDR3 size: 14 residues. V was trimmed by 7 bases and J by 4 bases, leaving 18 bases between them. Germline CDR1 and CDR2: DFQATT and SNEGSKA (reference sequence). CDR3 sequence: CSVVSSLKPDTQYF. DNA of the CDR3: TGCAGTGTGGTGAGTTCTTTGAAGCCAGATACGCAGTATTTT.

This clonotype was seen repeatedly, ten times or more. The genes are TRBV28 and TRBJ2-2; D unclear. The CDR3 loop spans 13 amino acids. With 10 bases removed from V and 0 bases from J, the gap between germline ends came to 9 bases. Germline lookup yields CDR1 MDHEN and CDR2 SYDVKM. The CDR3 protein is CATRRTNTGELFF. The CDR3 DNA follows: TGTGCCACCCGACGTACGAACACCGGGGAGCTGTTTTTT.

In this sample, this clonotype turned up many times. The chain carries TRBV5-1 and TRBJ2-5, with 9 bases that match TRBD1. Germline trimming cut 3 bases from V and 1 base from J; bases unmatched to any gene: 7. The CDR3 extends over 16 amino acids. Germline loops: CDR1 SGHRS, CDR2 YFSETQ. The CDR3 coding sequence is TGCGCCAGCAGCTGGAGGGGACAGGGCACCCAAGAGACCCAGTACTTC. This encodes CASSWRGQGTQETQYF.

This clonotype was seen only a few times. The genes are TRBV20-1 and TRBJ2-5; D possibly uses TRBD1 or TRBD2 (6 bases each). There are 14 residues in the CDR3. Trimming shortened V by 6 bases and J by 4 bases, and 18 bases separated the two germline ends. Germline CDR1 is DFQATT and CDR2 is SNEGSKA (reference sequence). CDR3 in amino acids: CSARGAQSLETQYF. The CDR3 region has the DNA TGCAGTGCGAGGGGGGCACAGTCCCTAGAGACCCAGTACTTC.

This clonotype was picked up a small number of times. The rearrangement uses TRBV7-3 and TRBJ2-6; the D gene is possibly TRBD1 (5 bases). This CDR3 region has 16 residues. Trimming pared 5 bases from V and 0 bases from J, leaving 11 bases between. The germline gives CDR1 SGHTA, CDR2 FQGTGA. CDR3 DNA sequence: TGTGCCAGCAGCCCCTACACAGGCTCTGGGGCCAACGTCCTGACTTTC. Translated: CASSPYTGSGANVLTF. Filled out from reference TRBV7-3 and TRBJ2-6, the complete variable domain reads GAGVSQTPSNKVTEKGKYVELRCDPISGHTALYWYRQSLGQGPEFLIYFQGTGAADDSGLPNDRFFAVRPEGSVSTLKIQRTERGDSAVYLCASSPYTGSGANVLTFGAGSRLTVL.

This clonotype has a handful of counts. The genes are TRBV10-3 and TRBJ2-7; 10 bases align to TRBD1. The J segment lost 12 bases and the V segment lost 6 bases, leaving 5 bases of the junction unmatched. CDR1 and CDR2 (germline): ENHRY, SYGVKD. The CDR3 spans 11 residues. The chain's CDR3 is CAIRDGTGAYF. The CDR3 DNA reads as TGTGCCATCAGGGACGGGACAGGGGCGTACTTC.

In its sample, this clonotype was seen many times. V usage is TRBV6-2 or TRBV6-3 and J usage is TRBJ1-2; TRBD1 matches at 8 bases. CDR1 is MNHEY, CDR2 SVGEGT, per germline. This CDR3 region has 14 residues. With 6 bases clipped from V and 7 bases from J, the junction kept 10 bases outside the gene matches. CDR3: CASRKTGESSGYTF. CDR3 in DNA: TGTGCCAGCAGAAAGACAGGGGAGAGCTCTGGCTACACCTTC.

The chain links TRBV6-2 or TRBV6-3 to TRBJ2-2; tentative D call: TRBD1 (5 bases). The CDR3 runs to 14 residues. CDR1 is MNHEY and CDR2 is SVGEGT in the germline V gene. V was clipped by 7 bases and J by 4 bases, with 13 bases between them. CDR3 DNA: TGTGCCAGCACTGACGGACACCTCACCGGGGAGCTGTTTTTT. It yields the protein CASTDGHLTGELFF.

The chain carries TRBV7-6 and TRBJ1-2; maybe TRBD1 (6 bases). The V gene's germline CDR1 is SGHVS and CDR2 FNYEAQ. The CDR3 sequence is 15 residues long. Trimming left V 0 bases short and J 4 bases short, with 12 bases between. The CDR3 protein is CASSLAVSGVYGYTF. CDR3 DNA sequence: TGTGCCAGCAGCTTAGCAGTCTCAGGGGTCTATGGCTACACCTTC. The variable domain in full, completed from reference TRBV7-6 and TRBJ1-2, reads GAGVSQSPRYKVTKRGQDVALRCDPISGHVSLYWYRQALGQGPEFLTYFNYEAQQDKSGLPNDRFSAERPEGSISTLTIQRTEQRDSAMYRCASSLAVSGVYGYTFGSGTRLTVV.

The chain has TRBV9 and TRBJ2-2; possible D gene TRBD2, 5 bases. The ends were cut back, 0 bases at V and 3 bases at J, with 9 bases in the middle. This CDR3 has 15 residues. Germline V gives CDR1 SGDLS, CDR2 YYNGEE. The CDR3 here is CASSVGASHTGELFF. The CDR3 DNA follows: TGTGCCAGCAGCGTAGGGGCTAGCCACACCGGGGAGCTGTTTTTT.

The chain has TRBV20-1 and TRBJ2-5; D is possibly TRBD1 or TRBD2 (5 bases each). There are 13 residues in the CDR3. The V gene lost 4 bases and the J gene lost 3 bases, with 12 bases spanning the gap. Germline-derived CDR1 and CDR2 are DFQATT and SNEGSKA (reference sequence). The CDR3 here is CSAKGTSKETQYF. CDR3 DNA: TGCAGTGCTAAGGGGACGTCGAAAGAGACCCAGTACTTC.

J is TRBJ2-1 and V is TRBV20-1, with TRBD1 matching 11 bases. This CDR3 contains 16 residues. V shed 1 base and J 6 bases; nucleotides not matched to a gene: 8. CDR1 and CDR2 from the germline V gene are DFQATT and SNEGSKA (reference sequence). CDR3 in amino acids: CSARGTPGQGVNEQFF. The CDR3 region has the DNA TGCAGTGCTAGAGGCACCCCGGGACAGGGGGTCAATGAGCAGTTCTTC.

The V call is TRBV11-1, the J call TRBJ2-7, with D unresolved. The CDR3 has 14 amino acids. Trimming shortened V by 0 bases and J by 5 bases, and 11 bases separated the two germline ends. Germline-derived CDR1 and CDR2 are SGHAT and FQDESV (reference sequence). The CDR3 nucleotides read TGTGCCAGCAGCTTAGCTCTGACGGTGGACGAGCAGTACTTC. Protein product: CASSLALTVDEQYF.

The CDR3 spells CSAREGTSGRGEQFF. CDR3 DNA: TGCAGTGCTAGAGAAGGGACTAGCGGGAGGGGGGAGCAGTTCTTC. V and J are TRBV20-1 and TRBJ2-1; 16 bases align to TRBD2. The V and J ends lost 0 bases and 10 bases, in that order; junction bases with no gene match: 3. Germline-derived CDR1 and CDR2 are DFQATT and SNEGSKA (reference sequence). The CDR3 length is 15 residues.

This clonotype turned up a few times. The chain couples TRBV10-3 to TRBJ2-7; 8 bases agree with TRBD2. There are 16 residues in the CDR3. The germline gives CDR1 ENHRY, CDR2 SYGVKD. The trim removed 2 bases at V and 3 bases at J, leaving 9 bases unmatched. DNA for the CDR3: TGTGCCATCAGTGAGAGGGAGCGGGGGCCCCTCTACGAGCAGTACTTC. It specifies CAISERERGPLYEQYF.

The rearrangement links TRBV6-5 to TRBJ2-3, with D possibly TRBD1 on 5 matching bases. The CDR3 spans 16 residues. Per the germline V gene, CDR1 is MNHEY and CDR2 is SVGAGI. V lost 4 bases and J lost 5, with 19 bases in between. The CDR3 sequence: CASSSDRTARGDTQYF. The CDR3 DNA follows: TGTGCCAGCAGTTCCGACCGGACGGCTAGGGGAGATACGCAGTATTTT.

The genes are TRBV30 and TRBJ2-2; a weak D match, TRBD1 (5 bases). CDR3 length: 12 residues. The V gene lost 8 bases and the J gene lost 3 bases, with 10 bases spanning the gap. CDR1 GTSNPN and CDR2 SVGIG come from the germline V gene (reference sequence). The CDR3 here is CAGKGDTGELFF. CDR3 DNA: TGTGCCGGTAAAGGGGACACCGGGGAGCTGTTTTTT.

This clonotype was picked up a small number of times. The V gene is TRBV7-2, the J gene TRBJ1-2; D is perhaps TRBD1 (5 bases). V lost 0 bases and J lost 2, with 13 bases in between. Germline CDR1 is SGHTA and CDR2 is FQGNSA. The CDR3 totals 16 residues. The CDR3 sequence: CASSLAGGGDNYGYTF. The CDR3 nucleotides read TGTGCCAGCAGCTTAGCTGGTGGGGGTGACAACTATGGCTACACCTTC.

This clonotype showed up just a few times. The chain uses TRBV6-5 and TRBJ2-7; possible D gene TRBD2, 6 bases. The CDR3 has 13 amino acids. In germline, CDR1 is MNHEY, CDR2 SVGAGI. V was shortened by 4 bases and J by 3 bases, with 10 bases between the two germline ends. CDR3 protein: CASSWSGGYEQYF. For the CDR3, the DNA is TGTGCCAGCAGTTGGTCCGGGGGCTACGAGCAGTACTTC.

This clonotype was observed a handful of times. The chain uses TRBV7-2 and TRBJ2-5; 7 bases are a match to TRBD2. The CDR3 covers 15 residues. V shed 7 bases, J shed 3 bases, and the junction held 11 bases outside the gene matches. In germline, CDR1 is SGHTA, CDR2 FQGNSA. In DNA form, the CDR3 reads TGTGCCAGCACCCTACAGGCTAGCGGTAAAGAGACCCAGTACTTC. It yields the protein CASTLQASGKETQYF.

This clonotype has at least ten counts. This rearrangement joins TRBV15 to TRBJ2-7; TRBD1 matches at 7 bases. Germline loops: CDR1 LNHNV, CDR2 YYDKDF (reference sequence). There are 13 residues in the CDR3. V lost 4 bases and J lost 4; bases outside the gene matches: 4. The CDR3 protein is CATSIGGSYEQYF. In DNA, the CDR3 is TGTGCCACCAGCATAGGGGGCTCTTACGAGCAGTACTTC.

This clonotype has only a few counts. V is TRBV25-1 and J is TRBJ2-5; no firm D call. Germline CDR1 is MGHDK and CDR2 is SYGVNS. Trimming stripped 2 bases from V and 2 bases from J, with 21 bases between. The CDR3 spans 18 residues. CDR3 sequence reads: CASSEPTHHKGSQETQYF. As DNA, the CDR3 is TGTGCCAGCAGTGAACCAACCCACCACAAGGGTTCTCAAGAGACCCAGTACTTC.

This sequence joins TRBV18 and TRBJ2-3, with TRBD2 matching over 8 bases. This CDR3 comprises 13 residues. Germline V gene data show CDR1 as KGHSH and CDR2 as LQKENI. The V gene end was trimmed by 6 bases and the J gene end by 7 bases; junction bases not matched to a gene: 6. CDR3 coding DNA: TGTGCCAGCTCCCTGACTAGCGACCATACGCAGTATTTT. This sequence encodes CASSLTSDHTQYF.